This T cell receptor beta chain was identified during a study of T-cell memory formation after mild COVID-19. This clonotype was seen a handful of times. 5'RACE primed at constant segments yielded TCR alpha and TCR beta cDNA libraries bearing sample barcodes and UMIs. TCRdb reprocessed the 5' RACE reads via MiXCR and lists one record per CDR3 protein. The sample lists around 440,000 distinct CDR3 sequences, roughly 18% seen once, with 9% to 15% in the top ten. There are 14 residues in the CDR3. Germline CDR1 is SGHVS and CDR2 is FQNEAQ. Unmatched junction bases numbered 9, after V lost 5 bases and J lost 9 bases.

The sequence was collected from an adult woman who had mild COVID-19 (a few samples of this study predate the infection). Cell type and time point are not known. Sequences were obtained from PBMCs or a T cell subset sorted from them (not recorded which). The V call is TRBV7-8, the J call TRBJ2-1, with 8 bases aligning to TRBD2. The CDR3 sequence is CASSARTSLGEQFF. DNA of the CDR3: TGTGCCAGCAGCGCTAGGACTAGCCTCGGTGAGCAGTTCTTC.